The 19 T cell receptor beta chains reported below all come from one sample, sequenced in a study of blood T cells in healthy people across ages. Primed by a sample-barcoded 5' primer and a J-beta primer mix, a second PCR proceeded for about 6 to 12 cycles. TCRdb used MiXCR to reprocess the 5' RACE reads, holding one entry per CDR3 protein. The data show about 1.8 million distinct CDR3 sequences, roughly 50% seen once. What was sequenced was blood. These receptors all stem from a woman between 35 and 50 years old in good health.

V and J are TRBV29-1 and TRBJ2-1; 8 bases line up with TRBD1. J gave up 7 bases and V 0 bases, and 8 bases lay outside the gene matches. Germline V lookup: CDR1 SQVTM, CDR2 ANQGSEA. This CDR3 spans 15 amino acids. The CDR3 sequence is CSVEDPGTGWNEQFF. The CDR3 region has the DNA TGCAGCGTTGAAGATCCCGGGACAGGCTGGAATGAGCAGTTCTTC.

The CDR3 reads CASTQGQNEQYF. The CDR3 DNA reads as TGTGCCAGCACCCAGGGGCAGAACGAGCAGTACTTC. The rearrangement links TRBV2 to TRBJ2-5; D possibly corresponds to TRBD1 (6 bases). The end of the DNA fits TRBJ2-7 better, so the J call may be wrong. The CDR3 contains 12 residues. The germline V gene encodes CDR1 SNHLY and CDR2 FYNNEI.

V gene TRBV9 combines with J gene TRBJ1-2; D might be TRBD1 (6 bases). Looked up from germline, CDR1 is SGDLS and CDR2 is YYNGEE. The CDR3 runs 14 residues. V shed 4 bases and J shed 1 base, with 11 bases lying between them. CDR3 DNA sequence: TGTGCCAGCAGCCCGGACAGCTTTAACTATGGCTACACCTTC. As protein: CASSPDSFNYGYTF. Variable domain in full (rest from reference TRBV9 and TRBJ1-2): DSGVTQTPKHLITATGQRVTLRCSPRSGDLSVYWYQQSLDQGLQFLIQYYNGEERAKGNILERFSAQQFPDLHSELNLSSLELGDSALYFCASSPDSFNYGYTFGSGTRLTVV.

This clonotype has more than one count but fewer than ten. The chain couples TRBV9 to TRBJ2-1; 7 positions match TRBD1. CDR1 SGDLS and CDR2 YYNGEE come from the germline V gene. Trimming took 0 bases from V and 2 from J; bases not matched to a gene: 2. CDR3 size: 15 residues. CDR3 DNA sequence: TGTGCCAGCAGCGTAGAACAGGGGACCTACAATGAGCAGTTCTTC. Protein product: CASSVEQGTYNEQFF.

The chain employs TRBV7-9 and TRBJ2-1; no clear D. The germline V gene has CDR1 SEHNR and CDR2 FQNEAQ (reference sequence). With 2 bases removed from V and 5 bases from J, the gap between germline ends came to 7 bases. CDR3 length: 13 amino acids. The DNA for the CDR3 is TGTGCCAGCAGCTTATCAGATAACAATGAGCAGTTCTTC. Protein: CASSLSDNNEQFF.

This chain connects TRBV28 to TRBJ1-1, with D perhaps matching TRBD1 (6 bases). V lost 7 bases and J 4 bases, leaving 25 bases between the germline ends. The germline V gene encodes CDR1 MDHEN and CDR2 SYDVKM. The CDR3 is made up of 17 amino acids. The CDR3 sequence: CASTLPGAPRGGTEAFF. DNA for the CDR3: TGTGCCAGCACCCTCCCAGGGGCGCCACGGGGCGGCACTGAAGCTTTCTTT.

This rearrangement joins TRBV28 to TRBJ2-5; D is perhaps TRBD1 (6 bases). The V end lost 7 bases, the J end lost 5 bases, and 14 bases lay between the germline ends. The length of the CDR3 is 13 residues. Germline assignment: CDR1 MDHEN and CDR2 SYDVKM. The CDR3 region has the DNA TGTGCCAGCACCTCAGGGGAATGTGAGACCCAGTACTTC. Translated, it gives CASTSGECETQYF.

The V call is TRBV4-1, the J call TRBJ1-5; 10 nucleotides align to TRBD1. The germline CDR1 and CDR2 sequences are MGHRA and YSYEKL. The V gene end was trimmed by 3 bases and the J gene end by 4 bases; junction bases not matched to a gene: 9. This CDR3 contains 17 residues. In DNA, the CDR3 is TGCGCCAGCAGCCATCCTCCGACGGGACAGGGGAATCAGCCCCAGCATTTT. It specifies CASSHPPTGQGNQPQHF.

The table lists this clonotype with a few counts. The CDR3 DNA is TGCGCCAGCAGCCATGGACTCCTCAGGGACCCTAGCACAGATACGCAGTATTTT. Protein sequence: CASSHGLLRDPSTDTQYF. V usage is TRBV4-1 and J usage is TRBJ2-3; TRBD1 or TRBD2 may be the D gene (5 bases each). V gave up 3 bases and J gave up 0 bases, with 19 bases separating them. The CDR3 is made up of 18 amino acids. Germline CDR1 reads MGHRA; CDR2 reads YSYEKL.

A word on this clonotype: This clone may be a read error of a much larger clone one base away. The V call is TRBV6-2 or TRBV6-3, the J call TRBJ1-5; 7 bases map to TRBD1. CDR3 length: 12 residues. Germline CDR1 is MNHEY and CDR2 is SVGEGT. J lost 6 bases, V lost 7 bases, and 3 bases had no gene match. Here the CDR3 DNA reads TGTGCCAGCAAGCAGGGGGTTCAGCCCCAGCATTTT. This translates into CASKQGVQPQHF.

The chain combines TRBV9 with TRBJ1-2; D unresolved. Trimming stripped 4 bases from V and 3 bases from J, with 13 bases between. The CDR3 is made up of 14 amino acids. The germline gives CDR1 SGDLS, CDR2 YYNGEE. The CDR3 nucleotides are TGTGCCAGCAGCCCCACGGGAGAGTACTATGGCTACACCTTC. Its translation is CASSPTGEYYGYTF.

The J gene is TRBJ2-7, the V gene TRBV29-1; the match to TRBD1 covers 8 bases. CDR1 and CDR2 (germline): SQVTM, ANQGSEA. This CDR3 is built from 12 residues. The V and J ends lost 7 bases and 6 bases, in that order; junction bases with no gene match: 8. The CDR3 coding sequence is TGCAGCGCACGACAGGGGCCCAGCGAGCAGTACTTC. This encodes CSARQGPSEQYF.

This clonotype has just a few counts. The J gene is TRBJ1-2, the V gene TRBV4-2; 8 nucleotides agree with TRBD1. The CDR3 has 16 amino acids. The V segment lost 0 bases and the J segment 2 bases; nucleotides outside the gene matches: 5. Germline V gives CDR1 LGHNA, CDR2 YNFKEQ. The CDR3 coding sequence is TGTGCCAGCAGCCAAGAGACAGGGGCGGTAAACTATGGCTACACCTTC. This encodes CASSQETGAVNYGYTF.

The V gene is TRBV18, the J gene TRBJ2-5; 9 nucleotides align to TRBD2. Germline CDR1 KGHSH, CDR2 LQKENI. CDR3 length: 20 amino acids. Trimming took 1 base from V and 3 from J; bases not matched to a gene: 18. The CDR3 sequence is CASSPLIYPASGTSKETQYF. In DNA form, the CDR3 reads TGTGCCAGCTCACCACTCATCTATCCGGCTTCCGGGACTAGCAAAGAGACCCAGTACTTC.

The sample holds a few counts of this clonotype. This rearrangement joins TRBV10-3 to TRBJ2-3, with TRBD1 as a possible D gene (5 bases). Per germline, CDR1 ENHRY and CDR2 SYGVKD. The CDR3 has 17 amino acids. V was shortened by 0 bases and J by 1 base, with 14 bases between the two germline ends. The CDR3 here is CAISESDSLFGTDTQYF. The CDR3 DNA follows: TGTGCCATCAGTGAGTCCGACAGCCTGTTCGGCACAGATACGCAGTATTTT.

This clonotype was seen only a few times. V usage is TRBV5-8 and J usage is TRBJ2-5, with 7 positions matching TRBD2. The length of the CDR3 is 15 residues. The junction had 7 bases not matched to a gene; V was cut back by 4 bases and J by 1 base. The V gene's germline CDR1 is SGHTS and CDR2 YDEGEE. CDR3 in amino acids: CASSRLRGVQETQYF. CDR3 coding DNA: TGTGCCAGCAGCCGGCTTCGGGGGGTCCAAGAGACCCAGTACTTC.

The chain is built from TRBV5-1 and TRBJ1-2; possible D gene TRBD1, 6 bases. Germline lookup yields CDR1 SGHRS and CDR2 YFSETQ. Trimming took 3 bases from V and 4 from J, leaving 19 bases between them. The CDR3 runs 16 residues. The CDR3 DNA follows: TGCGCCAGCAGCTCGACGGACAGCCCACCAGTCTATGGCTACACCTTC. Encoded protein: CASSSTDSPPVYGYTF.

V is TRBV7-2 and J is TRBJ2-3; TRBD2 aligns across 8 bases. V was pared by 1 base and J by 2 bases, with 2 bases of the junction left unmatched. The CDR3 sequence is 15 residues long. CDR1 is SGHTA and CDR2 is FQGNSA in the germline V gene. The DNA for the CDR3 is TGTGCCAGCAGCTTAGTTAGCGGGGCCACAGATACGCAGTATTTT. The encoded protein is CASSLVSGATDTQYF.

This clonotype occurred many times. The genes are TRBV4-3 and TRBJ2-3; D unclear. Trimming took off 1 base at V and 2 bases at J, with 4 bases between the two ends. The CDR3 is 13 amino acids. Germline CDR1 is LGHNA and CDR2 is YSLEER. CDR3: CASSQGFTDTQYF. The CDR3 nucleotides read TGCGCCAGCAGCCAAGGGTTCACAGATACGCAGTATTTT.